The rows below give T cell receptor beta chains drawn from one sample of a study of tissue T cells after allogeneic stem cell transplantation. TCRdb keeps only in-frame clones here, not all; method: immunoSEQ multiplex PCR. The profile shows about 43,000 clones, more than 90% of them singletons. The material sequenced was blood, taken before transplantation. Receptors originate from a woman aged 40-69 years who later had graft-versus-host disease after an allogeneic stem cell transplant. Both conserved end residues are part of each CDR3. Fields, in order: J gene, V gene, CDR3 protein.

j_gene: TRBJ1-2
v_gene: TRBV15
CDR3aa: CATSRDQGGYTF

j_gene: TRBJ2-2
v_gene: TRBV7-9
CDR3aa: CASSLLAGVNTGELFF

j_gene: TRBJ2-3
v_gene: TRBV7-2
CDR3aa: CASSFRRDTDTQYF

j_gene: TRBJ2-7
v_gene: TRBV4-1
CDR3aa: CASSQPNLGGPADEQYF

j_gene: TRBJ1-1
v_gene: TRBV14
CDR3aa: CASSQMRANTEAFF

j_gene: TRBJ2-7
v_gene: TRBV6-5
CDR3aa: CASSNDRGTYEQYF

j_gene: TRBJ2-3
v_gene: TRBV5-4
CDR3aa: CASSKGTSATTDTQYF

j_gene: TRBJ2-1
v_gene: TRBV7-7
CDR3aa: CASSSGGGLAGDNEQFF

j_gene: TRBJ2-1
v_gene: TRBV20-1
CDR3aa: CSASLGSSYNEQFF

j_gene: TRBJ1-3
v_gene: TRBV27
CDR3aa: CASSSRGNTIYF

j_gene: TRBJ1-2
v_gene: TRBV6-6
CDR3aa: CASTEPGYSNYGYTF

j_gene: TRBJ2-2
v_gene: TRBV27
CDR3aa: CASSFQGNTGELFF

j_gene: TRBJ2-1
v_gene: TRBV9
CDR3aa: CASSVVLAGAQEQFF

j_gene: TRBJ2-7
v_gene: TRBV10-3
CDR3aa: CAIRSSTSEQYF

j_gene: TRBJ1-5
v_gene: TRBV18
CDR3aa: CASSPGAGNQPQHF

j_gene: TRBJ2-7
v_gene: TRBV10-1
CDR3aa: CASSGPGAAGSGEQYF

j_gene: TRBJ2-3
v_gene: TRBV4-1
CDR3aa: CASSHLTGGATDTQYF

j_gene: TRBJ2-7
v_gene: TRBV24-1
CDR3aa: CATSGAGEMHEQYF

j_gene: TRBJ2-3
v_gene: TRBV27
CDR3aa: CASFHRQGYLSTDTQYF

j_gene: TRBJ2-7
v_gene: TRBV13
CDR3aa: CASSSRLASSYEQYF

j_gene: TRBJ1-4
v_gene: TRBV7-8
CDR3aa: CASSLAPAHSTNEKLFF

j_gene: TRBJ2-5
v_gene: TRBV7-7
CDR3aa: CASSLGLAGQETQYF

j_gene: TRBJ1-1
v_gene: TRBV6-2/TRBV6-3
CDR3aa: CASSRTANTEAFF

j_gene: TRBJ2-3
v_gene: TRBV24-1
CDR3aa: CATSDSRVSTDTQYF

j_gene: TRBJ2-3
v_gene: TRBV3-1/TRBV3-2
CDR3aa: CASSQGVYRRAGDFVDTQYF

j_gene: TRBJ1-1
v_gene: TRBV27
CDR3aa: CASSLSAGGSTEAFF

j_gene: TRBJ2-5
v_gene: TRBV5-5
CDR3aa: CASSSKFGVGETQYF

j_gene: TRBJ1-1
v_gene: TRBV5-1
CDR3aa: CASSLVVGVSEAFF

j_gene: TRBJ2-4
v_gene: TRBV6-2/TRBV6-3
CDR3aa: CASSYGTSGLAKNIQYF

j_gene: TRBJ2-7
v_gene: TRBV10-2
CDR3aa: CASRGDWYEQYF

j_gene: TRBJ2-1
v_gene: TRBV9
CDR3aa: CASSVTGDSYNEQFF

j_gene: TRBJ2-3
v_gene: TRBV27
CDR3aa: CASGRGLDTDTQYF

j_gene: TRBJ2-4
v_gene: TRBV7-2
CDR3aa: CASSLGGSSKNIQYF

j_gene: TRBJ1-1
v_gene: TRBV29-1
CDR3aa: CSVERTALNTEAFF

j_gene: TRBJ1-1
v_gene: TRBV5-1
CDR3aa: CASSSPPGTEAFF

j_gene: TRBJ2-1
v_gene: TRBV3-1/TRBV3-2
CDR3aa: CASSQEGGSGGRAFEQFF

j_gene: TRBJ2-5
v_gene: TRBV3-1/TRBV3-2
CDR3aa: CASSQVEVLQETQYF